This TCR beta chain was captured in a study of graft-versus-host responses after intestinal transplantation. Study-wide results and limits: Graft-donor T cell macrochimerism in patients accompanied high graft-versus-host to host-versus-graft clonal ratios in allografts. Among recipient marrow samples, GvH clones were found; some appeared first in ileum or blood.

Trimming removed 6 bases from V and 6 bases from J; junction bases left unmatched: 6. CDR3 length: 13 amino acids. The germline V gene has CDR1 SNHLY and CDR2 FYNNEI. With regard to this clone: What it binds is unknown.

Data came from immunoSEQ multiplex PCR; TCRdb stores just in-frame clones and leaves some out. The sample consists of 43,000 or so clones, 85% to 95% of them appearing once. Sequencing was performed on PBMCs, taken approximately 350 days after intestinal transplant. The chain has TRBV2 and TRBJ1-1; TRBD1 matches 8 bases. This clonotype originated in a human patient who received an intestinal transplant, so some T cells may come from the graft donor. CDR3: CASSPTGGPEAFF. The CDR3 DNA follows: TGTGCCAGCAGCCCAACAGGGGGTCCTGAAGCTTTCTTT.